This T cell receptor (beta chain) was documented in a study of OX40 agonist ivuxolimab in advanced cancers. Whole-study context: The dose of intravenous ivuxolimab that patients received every 2 weeks ranged from 0.01 to 10 mg/kg. People in dose escalation had one of these cancers: hepatocellular carcinoma, melanoma, renal cell or head and neck cancer. Partial responses, seen in three patients, involved one hepatocellular carcinoma and two cutaneous melanomas.

Sequencing used immunoSEQ multiplex PCR; TCRdb keeps in-frame clones, though not all of them. This sample yields more than 80,000 clones, of which roughly nine tenths are seen a single time; 1.5% to 2% belongs to the top ten. Individuals having autoimmune disease history or systemic immunosuppression were not enrolled. Germline V CDR1 and CDR2: SGHTA, FQGNSA. Trimming shortened V by 5 bases and J by 2 bases, and 22 bases separated the two germline ends. The CDR3 is 17 residues long. This chain links TRBV7-2 with TRBJ2-7, with D perhaps being TRBD1 or TRBD2 (6 bases each). This clonotype was sampled from an adult with an advanced solid tumor such as melanoma, head and neck, liver or kidney cancer. Sequencing was performed on CD4+ or CD8+ T cells sorted from blood, taken in a trial of the OX40 agonist ivuxolimab. In DNA form, the CDR3 reads TGTGCCAGCAGCCCCCCCTTAGGGGGGACCGGGACCTACGAGCAGTACTTC. Translated, it gives CASSPPLGGTGTYEQYF.